This is a list of T cell receptor beta chains from one sample in a study of blood T cells in healthy people across ages. TCRdb recomputed calls from the 5' RACE reads with MiXCR, one row per CDR3 protein. The table lists roughly 1,000,000 distinct CDR3 sequences, less than 25% of them singletons, with approximately 0.71% in the top ten. The sample also formed part of further work on T cells of mothers and their children.

Specimen: blood. Receptor source: a girl aged 2-10 years in good health. Each CDR3 is given with its conserved first and last residue. D genes are given only for firm matches. The size entry is marked missing in some rows and otherwise reads once, few, many or a size class.

TRBJ2-1	.	TRBV4-1	many	CASSAGSNEQFF	TGCGCCAGCAGCGCGGGGAGCAATGAGCAGTTCTTC
TRBJ2-5	.	TRBV9	.	CASSVEETPWETQYF	TGTGCCAGCAGCGTAGAGGAGACCCCCTGGGAGACCCAGTACTTC
TRBJ2-7	.	TRBV28	.	CASSLFNRLIHEQYF	TGTGCCAGCAGTTTATTCAACAGGTTGATACACGAGCAGTACTTC
TRBJ1-1	.	TRBV12-3/TRBV12-4	many	CASSLGLNTEAFF	TGTGCCAGCAGCTTAGGATTGAACACTGAAGCTTTCTTT
TRBJ2-7	.	TRBV2	.	CASSSRTGRDEQYF	TGTGCCAGCAGTTCCCGGACCGGAAGGGACGAGCAGTACTTC
TRBJ2-5	.	TRBV5-1	.	CASSFDVYNEQLF	TGCGCCAGCAGCTTTGACGTATACAATGAGCAGCTCTTC
TRBJ2-6	.	TRBV12-3/TRBV12-4	few	CASSDQGTLANVLTF	TGTGCCAGCAGTGATCAGGGTACTTTGGCCAACGTCCTGACTTTC
TRBJ1-2	.	TRBV28	few	CASRDSLEGYTF	TGTGCCAGCCGGGACTCCCTAGAGGGCTACACCTTC
TRBJ2-7	TRBD2	TRBV28	.	CASSFKGLPFYEQYF	TGTGCCAGCAGTTTCAAGGGACTACCCTTCTACGAGCAGTACTTC
TRBJ1-1	.	TRBV6-1	.	CASRYGLNAEAFF	TGTGCCAGCAGGTACGGACTGAACGCTGAAGCTTTCTTT
TRBJ2-1	.	TRBV28	.	CASSLDAGPYNEQFF	TGTGCCAGCAGTCTTGACGCGGGACCCTACAATGAGCAGTTCTTC
TRBJ2-7	.	TRBV13	many	CASSFLDSYEQYF	TGTGCCAGCAGCTTCCTGGACTCCTACGAGCAGTACTTC
TRBJ2-5	.	TRBV5-1	.	CASSSRGKNEETQYF	TGCGCCAGCAGCTCGCGCGGAAAAAATGAAGAGACCCAGTACTTC
TRBJ2-7	.	TRBV28	.	CASSYVAATSSYEQYF	TGTGCCAGCAGTTATGTCGCGGCTACAAGCTCCTACGAGCAGTACTTC
TRBJ1-2	.	TRBV29-1	.	CSVEYGVPSYGYTF	TGCAGCGTTGAATATGGGGTCCCTAGCTATGGCTACACCTTC
TRBJ2-1	TRBD2	TRBV19	many	CASSRGLAGYNEQFF	TGTGCCAGTAGTAGGGGACTAGCGGGGTACAATGAGCAGTTCTTC
TRBJ2-1	.	TRBV5-1	few	CASRLETTSEQFF	TGCGCCAGCAGACTTGAAACTACCAGTGAGCAGTTCTTC
TRBJ2-1	.	TRBV5-1	few	CASSLGTDPAGNEQFF	TGCGCCAGCAGCTTGGGGACTGACCCCGCGGGCAATGAGCAGTTCTTC
TRBJ2-7	.	TRBV29-1	.	CSVISGTSMYEQYF	TGCAGCGTTATCTCCGGGACTTCAATGTACGAGCAGTACTTC
TRBJ2-1	.	TRBV24-1	.	CATATTHSDEQFF	TGTGCCACCGCTACCACCCACAGCGATGAGCAGTTCTTC
TRBJ2-5	TRBD1	TRBV28	.	CASRGRQGARSGREETQYF	TGTGCCAGCAGGGGCAGACAGGGGGCGCGAAGCGGAAGGGAGGAGACCCAGTACTTC
TRBJ1-5	.	TRBV20-1	.	CSARSPRGWKPQHF	TGCAGTGCTAGGTCCCCTCGTGGGTGGAAGCCCCAGCATTTT
TRBJ2-3	.	TRBV29-1	few	CSVEPGLTPSTDTQYF	TGCAGCGTTGAACCAGGTCTCACCCCTAGCACAGATACGCAGTATTTT
TRBJ2-5	.	TRBV5-6	.	CASSLDRTQETQYF	TGTGCCAGCAGTCTCGACAGGACCCAAGAGACCCAGTACTTC
TRBJ2-7	.	TRBV2	many	CAIGKGGNEQYF	TGTGCCATCGGCAAGGGGGGGAACGAGCAGTACTTC
TRBJ2-1	TRBD2	TRBV5-1	.	CASSLAFGTSGYNEQFF	TGCGCCAGCAGCTTGGCCTTTGGGACTAGCGGTTACAATGAGCAGTTCTTC
TRBJ1-5	.	TRBV15	.	CATSRGWRGNQPQHF	TGTGCCACCAGCAGAGGATGGAGGGGCAATCAGCCCCAGCATTTT
TRBJ2-7	TRBD1	TRBV5-1	.	CASSSSDRGQTPYEQYF	TGCGCCAGCAGCTCTTCAGACAGGGGTCAAACTCCCTACGAGCAGTACTTC
TRBJ2-1	.	TRBV15	few	CATSRDVRQFF	TGTGCCACCAGCAGAGATGTAAGGCAGTTCTTC
TRBJ1-1	TRBD1	TRBV6-2/TRBV6-3	.	CASSPSGQTNTEAFF	TGTGCCAGCAGCCCGTCGGGACAGACAAACACTGAAGCTTTCTTT
TRBJ2-2	TRBD2	TRBV29-1	.	CSVGGTSVGGELFF	TGCAGCGTTGGCGGGACTAGCGTTGGCGGGGAGCTGTTTTTT
TRBJ2-5	TRBD2	TRBV7-2	.	CASSPNSGRLGETQYF	TGTGCCAGCAGCCCCAATAGCGGGAGATTGGGGGAGACCCAGTACTTC
TRBJ1-1	TRBD1	TRBV5-1	.	CASSGNRDRVNTEAFF	TGCGCCAGCAGCGGGAACCGGGACAGGGTGAACACTGAAGCTTTCTTT
TRBJ2-1	TRBD1	TRBV28	.	CASTIPTGNNEQFF	TGTGCCAGCACCATTCCGACAGGGAACAATGAGCAGTTCTTC
TRBJ1-2	.	TRBV12-3/TRBV12-4	many	CASSSGLYGYTF	TGTGCCAGCAGTTCTGGCCTCTATGGCTACACCTTC
TRBJ2-7	.	TRBV7-9	.	CASTNGQLTYEQYF	TGTGCCAGCACCAACGGACAGCTTACCTACGAGCAGTACTTC
TRBJ2-6	.	TRBV15	few	CATEGGANVLTF	TGTGCCACCGAGGGAGGGGCCAACGTCCTGACTTTC